This entry lists 27 T cell receptor beta chains sequenced from one sample in a study of blood T cell repertoires in COVID-19. Some clones are missing from TCRdb's copy, which holds only in-frame ones; the method was immunoSEQ multiplex PCR. The table has about 290,000 clones, roughly 89% seen once. The sequenced material came from peripheral blood. These receptors came from a woman younger than 45 with COVID-19, enrolled during active disease.

This chain uses TRBV14 with TRBJ2-7; D is possibly TRBD2 (6 bases). Between the trimmed V and J ends, which lost 1 base and 4 bases, there was a span of 23 bases. The CDR3 has 18 residues. From germline, CDR1 is SGHDN and CDR2 FVKESK. This CDR3 is CASSQVLGSGPSPYEQYF. CDR3 nucleotides: TGTGCCAGCAGCCAAGTTCTAGGCAGCGGGCCGTCCCCTTACGAGCAGTACTTC.

The chain combines TRBV11-3 with TRBJ1-6; perhaps TRBD1 as D (6 bases). CDR1 SGHNT and CDR2 YENEEA come from the germline V gene. Trimming removed 0 bases from V and 4 bases from J, with 10 bases in between. This CDR3 region has 16 residues. CDR3 in amino acids: CASSLERQVYNSPLHF. CDR3 DNA sequence: TGTGCCAGCAGCTTAGAACGACAGGTATATAATTCACCCCTCCACTTT.

This chain uses TRBV2 with TRBJ2-7, with D possibly TRBD2 on 6 matching bases. CDR3 length: 16 amino acids. From germline, CDR1 is SNHLY and CDR2 FYNNEI. V dropped 4 bases and J dropped 2 bases, with 18 bases sitting between them. This CDR3 reads CASSGPTSRVPYEQYF. The CDR3 DNA reads TGTGCCAGCAGTGGCCCTACTAGCAGGGTTCCCTACGAGCAGTACTTC. Filled out from reference TRBV2 and TRBJ2-7, the complete variable domain reads EPEVTQTPSHQVTQMGQEVILRCVPISNHLYFYWYRQILGQKVEFLVSFYNNEISEKSEIFDDQFSVERPDGSNFTLKIRSTKLEDSAMYFCASSGPTSRVPYEQYFGPGTRLTVT.

The CDR3 spells CASSSHQGWLFGYTF. The CDR3 DNA sequence: TGTGCCAGCAGTTCACACCAGGGGTGGCTTTTTGGCTACACCTTC. The J gene is TRBJ1-2, the V gene TRBV6-5; maybe TRBD1 (6 bases). The V end was cut by 4 bases, the J end by 7 bases, with 19 bases between. Germline V gives CDR1 MNHEY, CDR2 SVGAGI. The CDR3 totals 15 residues.

V is TRBV4-2 and J is TRBJ2-7, with D unresolved. V was clipped by 0 bases and J by 2 bases, with 11 bases between them. Germline lookup yields CDR1 LGHNA and CDR2 YNFKEQ. The CDR3 has 15 residues. The CDR3 DNA reads as TGTGCCAGCAGCCAAGATGAGACGAGGCCCTACGAGCAGTACTTC. Translating it yields CASSQDETRPYEQYF.

A single count supports this clone. The V call is TRBV27, the J call TRBJ1-1; TRBD1 matches 7 bases. The junction had 7 bases not matched to a gene; V was cut back by 5 bases and J by 1 base. Germline values: CDR1 MNHEY, CDR2 SMNVEV (reference sequence). The CDR3 sequence is 15 residues long. The CDR3 sequence is CASSPKGQRNTEAFF. In DNA, the CDR3 is TGTGCCAGCAGTCCCAAGGGACAGAGGAACACTGAAGCTTTCTTT.

This sequence joins TRBV15 and TRBJ1-2; TRBD1 might be the D (5 bases). Germline V CDR1 and CDR2: LNHNV, YYDKDF (reference sequence). This CDR3 is built from 14 residues. Trimming shortened V by 5 bases and J by 8 bases, and 18 bases separated the two germline ends. CDR3 sequence (DNA): TGTGCCACCAGCGCCACGCAGGGATCCGGGGGCTACACCTTC. It specifies CATSATQGSGGYTF.

The J gene is TRBJ2-5, the V gene TRBV11-2; 8 bases line up with TRBD1. J was trimmed by 4 bases and V by 6 bases; bases with no gene match: 7. The CDR3 has 14 amino acids. CDR1 and CDR2 from the germline V gene are SGHAT and FQNNGV. CDR3 bases: TGTGCCAGCAGTTCTAGACAGGGGCCAGAGACCCAGTACTTC. This codes for CASSSRQGPETQYF.

The chain combines TRBV28 with TRBJ1-5; D gene ambiguous. The V gene lost 6 bases and the J gene lost 4 bases, with 7 bases spanning the gap. Looked up from germline, CDR1 is MDHEN and CDR2 is SYDVKM. This CDR3 has 12 residues. The CDR3 here is CASRQVNQPQHF. CDR3 in DNA: TGTGCCAGCAGGCAGGTAAATCAGCCCCAGCATTTT.

The V gene is TRBV28, the J gene TRBJ2-5, with 8 bases fitting TRBD1. The J segment lost 0 bases and the V segment lost 3 bases, leaving 12 bases of the junction unmatched. CDR1 and CDR2 (germline): MDHEN, SYDVKM. This CDR3 is 18 amino acids long. CDR3 sequence (DNA): TGTGCCAGCAGTTTCAGTTACCAGGACAGGGCGTACCAAGAGACCCAGTACTTC. It encodes CASSFSYQDRAYQETQYF.

The V call is TRBV5-6, the J call TRBJ1-6; no clear D gene. CDR3 size: 16 residues. V was pared by 0 bases and J by 0 bases, with 7 bases between. Per germline, CDR1 SGHDT and CDR2 YYEEEE. DNA of the CDR3: TGTGCCAGCAGCTTGGAAAGCTTCTCCTATAATTCACCCCTCCACTTT. It translates to CASSLESFSYNSPLHF.

The rearrangement uses TRBV4-1 and TRBJ1-1, with TRBD1 as a possible D gene (6 bases). This CDR3 contains 13 residues. V was trimmed by 1 base and J by 8 bases, leaving 11 bases between them. Germline CDR1 MGHRA, CDR2 YSYEKL. In DNA form, the CDR3 reads TGCGCCAGCAGCCAAGTTTCGACAGGCGAAGCTTTCTTT. This codes for CASSQVSTGEAFF.

This clone was observed a single time. Other DNA sequences of this sample code for an identical CDR3. The chain employs TRBV19 and TRBJ1-2; 9 bases line up with TRBD1. The CDR3 is made up of 13 amino acids. The germline V gene encodes CDR1 LNHDA and CDR2 SQIVND (reference sequence). V lost 5 bases and J lost 3; bases outside the gene matches: 1. The CDR3 loop is CASSRTGDYGYTF. CDR3 in DNA: TGTGCCAGTAGTCGGACAGGGGACTATGGCTACACCTTC.

The V gene is TRBV2, the J gene TRBJ2-7; D is unclear. The CDR3 loop spans 14 amino acids. CDR1 SNHLY and CDR2 FYNNEI come from the germline V gene. The V gene lost 5 bases and the J gene lost 0 bases, with 11 bases spanning the gap. CDR3 nucleotide sequence: TGTGCCAGCAGTTCAGATTTAGCCTCCTACGAGCAGTACTTC. Translation: CASSSDLASYEQYF.

This clone was seen a few times. This chain connects TRBV28 to TRBJ2-7, with D perhaps matching TRBD2 (6 bases). The CDR3 has 14 amino acids. V lost 5 bases, J lost 3 bases, and 14 bases lay in between. CDR1 and CDR2 from the germline V gene are MDHEN and SYDVKM. The CDR3 loop is CASSPGTSLYEQYF. As DNA, the CDR3 is TGTGCCAGCAGTCCCGGGACTTCCCTCTACGAGCAGTACTTC.

V is TRBV24-1 and J is TRBJ2-2, with a tentative D call TRBD1 (5 bases). CDR1 and CDR2 from the germline V gene are KGHDR and SFDVKD. Trimming cost V 6 bases and J 4 bases, with 8 bases left between them. This CDR3 region has 13 residues. The CDR3 coding sequence is TGTGCCACCAGTACAGGCGTCACCGGGGAGCTGTTTTTT. Its translation: CATSTGVTGELFF.

The genes are TRBV4-2 and TRBJ1-4, with 12 bases that match TRBD1. The CDR3 runs to 16 residues. The V gene's germline CDR1 is LGHNA and CDR2 YNFKEQ. V lost 0 bases to trimming and J lost 12 bases; unmatched junction nucleotides: 8. As DNA, the CDR3 is TGTGCCAGCAGCCAAGATGCGGGACAGGGGGCTTTGGAACTGTTTTTT. Its protein is CASSQDAGQGALELFF.

The V call is TRBV28, the J call TRBJ2-1; D call uncertain. The V and J ends lost 3 bases and 2 bases respectively, with 8 bases between them. The CDR3 spans 14 residues. Germline V gene lookup returns CDR1 MDHEN and CDR2 SYDVKM. The CDR3 coding sequence is TGTGCCAGCAGTTTCCAAATCCCCTACAATGAGCAGTTCTTC. As protein: CASSFQIPYNEQFF.

V and J are TRBV27 and TRBJ1-1, with D possibly being TRBD1 (5 bases). V lost 1 base and J 7 bases, leaving 10 bases between the germline ends. The CDR3 contains 13 residues. The germline V gene encodes CDR1 MNHEY and CDR2 SMNVEV (reference sequence). The CDR3 DNA sequence: TGTGCCAGCAGTTTATACAGGACGGGTGAAGCTTTCTTT. Encoded protein: CASSLYRTGEAFF.

This CDR3 reads CASSPGTSPEQYF. CDR3 DNA: TGTGCCAGCAGCCCCGGGACTAGCCCGGAGCAGTACTTC. This sequence joins TRBV11-2 and TRBJ2-7, with 9 bases that match TRBD2. Germline V gives CDR1 SGHAT, CDR2 FQNNGV. V lost 5 bases, J lost 7 bases, and 6 bases stayed unmatched. The CDR3 consists of 13 residues.

CDR3 protein: CASSLDSGTEAFF. DNA for the CDR3: TGTGCCAGCAGCTTAGATTCGGGTACTGAAGCTTTCTTT. The J gene is TRBJ1-1, the V gene TRBV7-9; the D is unclear. Germline V CDR1 and CDR2: SEHNR, FQNEAQ (reference sequence). The CDR3 consists of 13 residues. The germline V and J ends were trimmed by 1 base and 5 bases, with 8 bases remaining between them. Supplemented by reference TRBV7-9 and TRBJ1-1, the full variable domain reads DTGVSQNPRHKITKRGQNVTFRCDPISEHNRLYWYRQTLGQGPEFLTYFQNEAQLEKSRLLSDRFSAERPKGSFSTLEIQRTEQGDSAMYLCASSLDSGTEAFFGQGTRLTVV.

The chain carries TRBV5-1 and TRBJ2-3; TRBD1 aligns across 9 bases. The length of the CDR3 is 14 residues. CDR1 is SGHRS, CDR2 YFSETQ, per germline. V lost 5 bases to trimming and J lost 4 bases; unmatched junction nucleotides: 5. DNA of the CDR3: TGCGCCAGCAGTGCGACAGGGGGATCAGATACGCAGTATTTT. Translating gives CASSATGGSDTQYF.

V gene TRBV27 combines with J gene TRBJ2-7, with 13 bases fitting TRBD2. The CDR3 is 16 amino acids. CDR1 is MNHEY and CDR2 is SMNVEV in the germline V gene (reference sequence). Unmatched junction bases numbered 12, after V lost 6 bases and J lost 7 bases. CDR3 DNA sequence: TGTGCCAGCAGCTGGGGGCCCGGGACTAGCGGGACAGAGCAGTACTTC. It encodes CASSWGPGTSGTEQYF.

The V call is TRBV6-2 or TRBV6-3, the J call TRBJ2-7; TRBD2 agrees at 8 bases. CDR3 size: 14 residues. Germline V gives CDR1 MNHEY, CDR2 SVGEGT. The V segment lost 6 bases and the J segment 7 bases; nucleotides outside the gene matches: 11. CDR3 in amino acids: CASSPIGGEGEQYF. DNA of the CDR3: TGTGCCAGCAGCCCCATCGGGGGGGAGGGAGAGCAGTACTTC.

This sequence joins TRBV15 and TRBJ2-7, with D tentatively TRBD2 (6 bases). This CDR3 comprises 15 residues. Per the germline V gene, CDR1 is LNHNV and CDR2 is YYDKDF (reference sequence). V lost 3 bases and J lost 2, with 14 bases in between. CDR3 in amino acids: CATSSGSSEAYEQYF. In DNA form, the CDR3 reads TGTGCCACCAGCAGCGGGAGTAGCGAGGCCTACGAGCAGTACTTC. The complete variable domain, with remaining parts taken from reference TRBV15 and TRBJ2-7, reads DAMVIQNPRYQVTQFGKPVTLSCSQTLNHNVMYWYQQKSSQAPKLLFHYYDKDFNNEADTPDNFQSRRPNTSFCFLDIRSPGLGDTAMYLCATSSGSSEAYEQYFGPGTRLTVT.

The chain has TRBV27 and TRBJ1-5, with 7 bases lining up with TRBD1. Germline CDR1 and CDR2: MNHEY and SMNVEV (reference sequence). The J segment lost 5 bases and the V segment lost 3 bases, leaving 4 bases of the junction unmatched. CDR3 length: 14 amino acids. Written as DNA, the CDR3 is TGTGCCAGCAGTTTCATGACAGGGTATCAGCCCCAGCATTTT. Protein product: CASSFMTGYQPQHF.

This clone was recorded at least ten times. DNA of the CDR3: TGTGCCAGCAGTTTACAGAAGAACACTGAAGCTTTCTTT. It codes for CASSLQKNTEAFF. This chain connects TRBV12-3 or TRBV12-4 to TRBJ1-1; D not resolved. The CDR3 consists of 13 residues. Trimming removed 2 bases at V and 1 base at J, with 5 bases between.